Shown below are 28 T cell receptor beta chains from a single sample sequenced in a study of neoadjuvant anti-PD-1 for oral cavity cancer. The protocol was immunoSEQ multiplex PCR, while the TCRdb copy is restricted to in-frame clones and leaves out a portion. The repertoire holds more than 13,000 clones, with 70% as singletons. The specimen comprised PBMCs, sampled before nivolumab (anti-PD-1) treatment. Source of these receptors: a person aged 40 to 85 with oral cavity squamous cell carcinoma.

The chain has TRBV6-1 and TRBJ2-1, with TRBD1 as a possible D gene (5 bases). Germline-derived CDR1 and CDR2 are MNHNS and SASEGT. The V end lost 3 bases, the J end lost 4 bases, and 7 bases lay between the germline ends. This CDR3 contains 13 residues. CDR3: CASSDQGYNEQFF. CDR3 in DNA: TGTGCCAGCAGTGATCAGGGTTACAATGAGCAGTTCTTC.

V is TRBV29-1 and J is TRBJ2-7, with D unresolved. The CDR3 covers 12 residues. V shed 3 bases and J shed 0 bases, with 6 bases lying between them. The V gene's germline CDR1 is SQVTM and CDR2 ANQGSEA. The CDR3 coding sequence is TGCAGCGTTGAGAGCGTCTCCTACGAGCAGTACTTC. Translating gives CSVESVSYEQYF.

The chain has TRBV21-1 and TRBJ1-1; the table's D gene call, TRBD1, was not cross checked with the DNA. TRBV21-1 is assigned pseudogene status. The CDR3 has 14 amino acids. The CDR3 region has the DNA TGTGCCAGCAGCAAAGGGGGCGGGAACACTGAAGCTTTCTTT. Its translation: CASSKGGGNTEAFF.

This clone has only one observation. CDR3 region: CASSSRTGVYGYTF. Here the CDR3 DNA reads TGTGCCAGCAGCTCCAGGACAGGGGTGTATGGCTACACCTTC. J is TRBJ1-2 and V is TRBV6-5, with TRBD1 matching 9 bases. This CDR3 has 14 residues. CDR1 MNHEY and CDR2 SVGAGI come from the germline V gene. V trimming: 6 bases; J trimming: 5 bases; junction bases outside the gene matches: 7.

This chain links TRBV6-1 with TRBJ1-1; D might be TRBD1 (5 bases). The CDR3 extends over 15 amino acids. CDR1 and CDR2 from the germline V gene are MNHNS and SASEGT. The ends were cut back, 3 bases at V and 0 bases at J, with 11 bases in the middle. This CDR3 is CASSDGGDLNTEAFF. The CDR3 region has the DNA TGTGCCAGCAGTGATGGGGGGGACCTGAACACTGAAGCTTTCTTT.

The J gene is TRBJ1-1, the V gene TRBV6-5, with TRBD1 matching over 7 bases. Germline trimming cut 2 bases from V and 10 bases from J; bases unmatched to any gene: 13. There are 15 residues in the CDR3. Germline V gives CDR1 MNHEY, CDR2 SVGAGI. The CDR3 loop reads CASSYDTGAGRGAFF. Here the CDR3 DNA reads TGTGCCAGCAGTTACGACACAGGGGCCGGAAGGGGAGCTTTCTTT.

The V gene is TRBV5-1, the J gene TRBJ2-5, with TRBD2 identical over 8 bases. Germline V gene lookup returns CDR1 SGHRS and CDR2 YFSETQ. Trimming took 0 bases from V and 7 from J; bases not matched to a gene: 5. The length of the CDR3 is 14 residues. CDR3 sequence (DNA): TGCGCCAGCAGCTTGGGAGTAGCGGGATCGACCCAGTACTTC. Translation: CASSLGVAGSTQYF. The whole variable domain, filled in from reference TRBV5-1 and TRBJ2-5, reads KAGVTQTPRYLIKTRGQQVTLSCSPISGHRSVSWYQQTPGQGLQFLFEYFSETQRNKGNFPGRFSGRQFSNSRSEMNVSTLELGDSALYLCASSLGVAGSTQYFGPGTRLLVL.

The chain joins TRBV5-1 to TRBJ2-1; TRBD2 aligns across 10 bases. The V gene end was trimmed by 4 bases and the J gene end by 7 bases; junction bases not matched to a gene: 8. Germline-derived CDR1 and CDR2 are SGHRS and YFSETQ. This CDR3 is 15 amino acids long. The CDR3 DNA reads TGCGCCAGCAGCCTACTTAGCGGGGGGATAAATGAGCAGTTCTTC. It encodes CASSLLSGGINEQFF.

The J gene is TRBJ2-5, the V gene TRBV5-1; a weak D match, TRBD1 (6 bases). Trimming took off 3 bases at V and 3 bases at J, with 15 bases between the two ends. This CDR3 is 15 amino acids long. Germline CDR1 SGHRS, CDR2 YFSETQ. The CDR3 DNA reads TGCGCCAGCAGCTGGGGCGGACAGTACAAAGAGACCCAGTACTTC. It codes for CASSWGGQYKETQYF.

This clone was seen a handful of times. The V and J genes are TRBV7-9 and TRBJ1-4; D unresolved. CDR3 length equals 14 residues. Trimming took 1 base from V and 7 from J, leaving 10 bases between them. In germline, CDR1 is SEHNR, CDR2 FQNEAQ (reference sequence). Written as DNA, the CDR3 is TGTGCCAGCAGCTTAGATCCCGAAATTGAAAAACTGTTTTTT. This sequence encodes CASSLDPEIEKLFF.

This chain connects TRBV2 to TRBJ1-4; 10 bases line up with TRBD1. The CDR3 contains 16 residues. Germline lookup yields CDR1 SNHLY and CDR2 FYNNEI. Trimming cost V 6 bases and J 2 bases; bases outside gene matches: 6. CDR3 nucleotide sequence: TGTGCCAGCAGGTGGGACAGGGGATCGACTAATGAAAAACTGTTTTTT. This sequence encodes CASRWDRGSTNEKLFF.

The chain combines TRBV7-2 with TRBJ2-1, with 8 bases that match TRBD2. The CDR3 is 15 residues long. The germline CDR1 and CDR2 sequences are SGHTA and FQGNSA. The junction had 3 bases not matched to a gene; V was cut back by 4 bases and J by 1 base. CDR3 nucleotide sequence: TGTGCCAGCAGCTCTTTAGCGGGGTCCTACAATGAGCAGTTCTTC. Translating it yields CASSSLAGSYNEQFF.

In this sample, this clone turned up once. The genes are TRBV19 and TRBJ1-6; a possible D gene is TRBD1 (6 bases). The germline V gene encodes CDR1 LNHDA and CDR2 SQIVND (reference sequence). This CDR3 is built from 18 residues. Trimming took off 5 bases at V and 0 bases at J, with 17 bases between the two ends. CDR3 bases: TGTGCCAGTAGTCAATTCGGGACACCCAGCTCCTATAATTCACCCCTCCACTTT. Translation gives CASSQFGTPSSYNSPLHF.

The chain uses TRBV13 and TRBJ1-2; no clear D. Trimming left V 2 bases short and J 1 base short, with 5 bases between. Per germline, CDR1 PRHDT and CDR2 FYEKMQ (reference sequence). The CDR3 covers 13 residues. The CDR3 protein is CASSLRDNYGYTF. In DNA form, the CDR3 reads TGTGCCAGCAGCTTAAGGGATAACTATGGCTACACCTTC. Drawing the rest from reference TRBV13 and TRBJ1-2, the complete variable domain is AAGVIQSPRHLIKEKRETATLKCYPIPRHDTVYWYQQGPGQDPQFLISFYEKMQSDKGSIPDRFSAQQFSDYHSELNMSSLELGDSALYFCASSLRDNYGYTFGSGTRLTVV.

J is TRBJ1-4 and V is TRBV27; no reliable D call. V was trimmed by 4 bases and J by 6 bases, leaving 15 bases between them. The V gene's germline CDR1 is MNHEY and CDR2 SMNVEV (reference sequence). The CDR3 contains 15 residues. CDR3 nucleotide sequence: TGTGCCAGCAGTTCCCTGGTAGGCTTGGATGAAAAACTGTTTTTT. Amino acids: CASSSLVGLDEKLFF.

The sample holds a few counts of this clone. V is TRBV13 and J is TRBJ1-6; 8 nucleotides line up with TRBD1. Germline V CDR1 and CDR2: PRHDT, FYEKMQ (reference sequence). The V gene end was trimmed by 4 bases and the J gene end by 7 bases; junction bases not matched to a gene: 6. The CDR3 is made up of 15 amino acids. The CDR3 nucleotides are TGTGCCAGCAGCTCCCCAGGGGGCGAGAATTCACCCCTCCACTTT. It yields the protein CASSSPGGENSPLHF.

This chain links TRBV7-9 with TRBJ1-3; tentatively, D is TRBD1 (5 bases). Germline CDR1 SEHNR, CDR2 FQNEAQ (reference sequence). V lost 5 bases to trimming and J lost 9 bases, with 17 bases between them. This CDR3 comprises 14 residues. CDR3 sequence: CASSRRDLRGTIYF. The CDR3 DNA follows: TGTGCCAGCAGCCGCCGGGACCTCCGGGGCACCATATATTTT.

The gene calls are TRBV18 and TRBJ1-4, with D possibly being TRBD1 (5 bases). This CDR3 contains 16 residues. The V and J ends lost 4 bases and 8 bases respectively, with 20 bases between them. Per the germline V gene, CDR1 is KGHSH and CDR2 is LQKENI. This CDR3 is CASSRLPEGGDEKLFF. CDR3 DNA sequence: TGTGCCAGCTCACGTTTGCCCGAGGGAGGGGACGAAAAACTGTTTTTT.

This clone was picked up a small number of times. The CDR3 spells CAIHGDVLGTNNYGYTF. The CDR3 nucleotides are TGTGCCATCCACGGAGACGTTTTGGGGACGAATAACTATGGCTACACCTTC. The chain has TRBV10-3 and TRBJ1-2; TRBD1 is a possible D gene (5 bases). Germline loops: CDR1 ENHRY, CDR2 SYGVKD. V was pared by 8 bases and J by 1 base, with 23 bases between. This CDR3 spans 17 amino acids.

The chain links TRBV2 to TRBJ1-4; 7 bases are shared with TRBD1. The CDR3 runs to 13 residues. Unmatched junction bases numbered 5, after V lost 5 bases and J lost 8 bases. From germline, CDR1 is SNHLY and CDR2 FYNNEI. The CDR3 loop reads CASSSRQGEKLFF. In DNA, the CDR3 is TGTGCCAGCAGTTCTAGACAGGGCGAAAAACTGTTTTTT.

The chain combines TRBV5-6 with TRBJ2-6; D gene uncertain. Germline V CDR1 and CDR2: SGHDT, YYEEEE. The V end was cut by 6 bases, the J end by 0 bases, with 16 bases between. The CDR3 is 17 residues long. CDR3 sequence (DNA): TGTGCCAGCACCCCACTTTTAAGAATCTCTGGGGCCAACGTCCTGACTTTC. Translation gives CASTPLLRISGANVLTF.

By proportion, this clone is medium-sized. This chain uses TRBV27 with TRBJ2-7; 12 bases agree with TRBD2. Germline values: CDR1 MNHEY, CDR2 SMNVEV (reference sequence). This CDR3 comprises 14 residues. With V trimmed by 6 bases and J by 1 base, 1 base remained unmatched. For the CDR3, the DNA is TGTGCCAGCAGACTAGCGGGAGGTTCCTACGAGCAGTACTTC. It codes for CASRLAGGSYEQYF.

This clone was seen a handful of times. This chain uses TRBV27 with TRBJ1-6; D is uncertain. From germline, CDR1 is MNHEY and CDR2 SMNVEV (reference sequence). This CDR3 is built from 14 residues. The V end was cut by 3 bases, the J end by 4 bases, with 7 bases between. CDR3 loop: CASSFQPYNSPLHF. CDR3 nucleotides: TGTGCCAGCAGTTTCCAGCCTTATAATTCACCCCTCCACTTT.

This clone was counted between two and nine times. The chain couples TRBV7-2 to TRBJ1-5; TRBD1 matches 10 bases. This CDR3 has 15 residues. In germline, CDR1 is SGHTA, CDR2 FQGNSA. Unmatched junction bases numbered 6, after V lost 7 bases and J lost 3 bases. Written as DNA, the CDR3 is TGTGCCAGCACCCCGGGACAGGGGAACAATCAGCCCCAGCATTTT. Protein: CASTPGQGNNQPQHF. Full variable domain (rest looked up from reference TRBV7-2 and TRBJ1-5): GAGVSQSPSNKVTEKGKDVELRCDPISGHTALYWYRQSLGQGLEFLIYFQGNSAPDKSGLPSDRFSAERTGGSVSTLTIQRTQQEDSAVYLCASTPGQGNNQPQHFGDGTRLSIL.

V gene TRBV19 combines with J gene TRBJ2-5; 8 nucleotides match TRBD1. Germline V lookup: CDR1 LNHDA, CDR2 SQIVND (reference sequence). CDR3 length: 15 residues. Trimming at V came to 5 bases and at J to 2 bases, leaving 7 bases not matched to a gene. CDR3 in amino acids: CASSPRQGIQETQYF. DNA for the CDR3: TGTGCCAGTAGTCCCCGACAGGGGATACAAGAGACCCAGTACTTC.

This clone appeared once. The rearrangement joins TRBV5-1 to TRBJ2-3; D might be TRBD2 (7 bases). Trimming took off 5 bases at V and 6 bases at J, with 16 bases between the two ends. Germline V gene sequence: CDR1 SGHRS, CDR2 YFSETQ. The CDR3 length is 14 residues. The CDR3, as DNA: TGCGCCAGCAGTTTCGGGGGGCGGACTGATACGCAGTATTTT. Its protein product is CASSFGGRTDTQYF.

This clone has a handful of counts. CDR3 sequence reads: CASSDIASSYNEQFF. The CDR3 DNA reads as TGCGCCAGCAGTGATATAGCGAGCTCCTACAATGAGCAGTTCTTC. This sequence joins TRBV10-1 and TRBJ2-1, with D possibly TRBD2 on 5 matching bases. CDR3 size: 15 residues. Trimming removed 3 bases from V and 0 bases from J, with 9 bases in between. CDR1 is WNHNN, CDR2 SYGVQD, per germline (reference sequence).

The chain is built from TRBV19 and TRBJ1-5; D call uncertain. V was cut by 10 bases and J by 0 bases, with 13 bases left in between. This CDR3 is 14 amino acids long. Per germline, CDR1 LNHDA and CDR2 SQIVND (reference sequence). CDR3 protein: CATSFGDSNQPQHF. DNA of the CDR3: TGTGCCACGTCATTTGGGGATAGCAATCAGCCCCAGCATTTT. Based on the CDR3 plus reference TRBV19 and TRBJ1-5, the full variable domain is DGGITQSPKYLFRKEGQNVTLSCEQNLNHDAMYWYRQDPGQGLRLIYYSQIVNDFQKGDIAEGYSVSREKKESFPLTVTSAQKNPTAFYLCATSFGDSNQPQHFGDGTRLSIL.